This T cell receptor (beta chain) came from a study of blood T cell repertoires in COVID-19. The CDR3 has 13 amino acids. V gave up 11 bases and J gave up 3 bases, with 16 bases separating them. Germline V gene lookup returns CDR1 MDHEN and CDR2 SYDVKM. Profiling relied on immunoSEQ multiplex PCR, and the TCRdb table lists in-frame clones only, not all of them. Counted here are fewer than 350,000 clones, around 87% occurring once; the ten biggest clones make up about 1.7%. Living in under 30 US areas, the participants were between about 18 and 100 years of age. The TCR originated in a woman aged 18-30 years with acute COVID-19. The chain uses TRBV28 and TRBJ2-5; tentatively, D is TRBD2 (7 bases). The sequenced sample consisted of PBMCs or T cells enriched from blood (not recorded which). CDR3 coding DNA: TGTGCCGCCGGGGGGCAGACCAAAGAGACCCAGTACTTC. Its protein product is CAAGGQTKETQYF. Supplemented by reference TRBV28 and TRBJ2-5, the full variable domain reads DVKVTQSSRYLVKRTGEKVFLECVQDMDHENMFWYRQDPGLGLRLIYFSYDVKMKEKGDIPEGYSVSREKKERFSLILESASTNQTSMYLCAAGGQTKETQYFGPGTRLLVL.